Listed here are 10 T cell receptor beta chains from one sample, sequenced in a study of T cells in Graves' hyperthyroidism and ophthalmopathy. Researchers amplified the TCR beta CDR3 regions from RNA transcripts. With the HTBI primer set, the TCR CDR3 went through a first round of RT-PCR. MiXCR, run by TCRdb on the multiplex PCR reads, gives a single entry per CDR3 protein. The profile shows about 59,000 distinct CDR3 sequences, 53% of them singletons. Sequenced sample: blood. Every receptor here comes from a woman aged 60-75 years with Graves' ophthalmopathy.

The genes are TRBV11-2 and TRBJ1-1, with 7 bases fitting TRBD1. Trimming at V came to 4 bases and at J to 7 bases, leaving 6 bases not matched to a gene. From germline, CDR1 is SGHAT and CDR2 FQNNGV. The CDR3 extends over 13 amino acids. The CDR3 sequence: CASSSPGQFEAFF. CDR3 in DNA: TGTGCCAGCAGCTCACCGGGACAGTTTGAAGCTTTCTTT. Using reference TRBV11-2 and TRBJ1-1 for the parts outside the CDR3, the full variable domain is EAGVAQSPRYKIIEKRQSVAFWCNPISGHATLYWYQQILGQGPKLLIQFQNNGVVDDSQLPKDRFSAERLKGVDSTLKIQPAKLEDSAVYLCASSSPGQFEAFFGQGTRLTVV.

A word on this clonotype: A junction boundary mismatches the germline segment, possibly from a read error. The chain links TRBV4-1 to TRBJ1-1; unclear D gene. This CDR3 comprises 15 residues. CDR1 is MGHRA, CDR2 YSYEKL, per germline. CDR3 nucleotides: TGCGCCAGCAGCCGAGAGGATATTGGGAACACTGAAGCTTGCTTT. It yields the protein CASSREDIGNTEACF.

This clonotype has a single count. At one boundary the junction diverges from the germline segment, which might be a read error. The gene calls are TRBV5-4 and TRBJ2-7, with no clear D. CDR1 SGHNT and CDR2 YYREEE come from the germline V gene (reference sequence). This CDR3 is 13 amino acids long. The CDR3 spells CASSLPYSYEQYF. For the CDR3, the DNA is TGCGCCAGCAGCTTACCGTATTCCTACGAGCAGTACTTC. Combining the CDR3 with reference TRBV5-4 and TRBJ2-7 gives the whole variable domain ETGVTQSPTHLIKTRGQQVTLRCSSQSGHNTVSWYQQALGQGPQFIFQYYREEENGRGNFPPRFSGLQFPNYSSELNVNALELDDSALYLCASSLPYSYEQYFGPGTRLTVT.

This clonotype was observed at least ten times. This CDR3 reads CASSVAQRYGYTF. In nucleotides, the CDR3 is TGTGCCAGCAGCGTAGCCCAGCGGTATGGCTACACCTTC. The chain has TRBV9 and TRBJ1-2; D not certain. The V gene's germline CDR1 is SGDLS and CDR2 YYNGEE. The CDR3 spans 13 residues. V was cut by 0 bases and J by 5 bases, with 8 bases left in between.

The rearrangement links TRBV20-1 to TRBJ2-7; 8 bases agree with TRBD1. This CDR3 is built from 13 residues. Germline V CDR1 and CDR2: DFQATT, SNEGSKA (reference sequence). Trimming removed 4 bases from V and 2 bases from J; junction bases left unmatched: 4. The CDR3 sequence: CSATRGPAYEQYF. In DNA, the CDR3 is TGCAGTGCTACCAGGGGGCCAGCCTACGAGCAGTACTTC.

The chain links TRBV28 to TRBJ1-6; D not resolved. V was shortened by 2 bases and J by 0 bases, with 2 bases between the two germline ends. This CDR3 contains 14 residues. CDR1 MDHEN and CDR2 SYDVKM come from the germline V gene. DNA of the CDR3: TGTGCCAGCAGTTTACACTCCTATAATTCACCCCTCCACTTT. Translation gives CASSLHSYNSPLHF.

The chain joins TRBV20-1 to TRBJ2-5, with TRBD2 matching over 11 bases. Trimming removed 3 bases from V and 2 bases from J; junction bases left unmatched: 5. CDR3 length equals 15 residues. CDR1 is DFQATT and CDR2 is SNEGSKA in the germline V gene (reference sequence). The CDR3 nucleotides read TGCAGTGCTAGCGACCGACTAGCGGGGCAAGAGACCCAGTACTTC. Translation gives CSASDRLAGQETQYF.

The genes are TRBV7-3 and TRBJ2-2; D might be TRBD2 (6 bases). The CDR3 is 14 amino acids. Germline values: CDR1 SGHTA, CDR2 FQGTGA. The germline V and J ends were trimmed by 7 bases and 4 bases, with 13 bases remaining between them. This CDR3 is CASNMGLLTGELFF. CDR3 coding DNA: TGTGCCAGCAACATGGGACTTCTCACCGGGGAGCTGTTTTTT.

This clonotype appeared many times. The rearrangement links TRBV30 to TRBJ1-1; perhaps TRBD1 as D (5 bases). Germline V CDR1 and CDR2: GTSNPN, SVGIG (reference sequence). The V and J ends lost 3 bases and 5 bases respectively, with 16 bases between them. CDR3 size: 14 residues. CDR3 DNA sequence: TGTGCCTGGAGGCCACCAGGGCAGAGGACTGAAGCTTTCTTT. Protein: CAWRPPGQRTEAFF.

This clonotype was found many times. The chain links TRBV12-3 or TRBV12-4 to TRBJ1-3; D is ambiguous. V was clipped by 5 bases and J by 0 bases, with 14 bases between them. This CDR3 spans 16 amino acids. The DNA of the CDR3 is TGTGCCAGCAGTGCGGCCGGCCGATCCTCTGGAAACACCATATATTTT. This encodes CASSAAGRSSGNTIYF.